These 15 T cell receptor beta chains were all obtained from the same sample, sequenced in a study of beta chain features in type 1 diabetes. Points from the study as a whole: Among patients with Type 1 diabetes, TCRB CDR3s were moderately but significantly shorter in every one of the four CD4+ subsets.

Which antigens these TCRs recognize remains unknown. Since all of the isolated RNA was reverse transcribed, expressed TCRB transcripts were what got sequenced. The protocol was immunoSEQ multiplex PCR, while the TCRdb copy is restricted to in-frame clones and leaves out a portion. The repertoire consists of around 690,000 clones, with approximately 13% occurring once and the leading ten covering 0.09% to 0.15%. Sequencing was carried out using naive CD4+ T cells from blood. The source of these receptors is a man aged 30 to 39 with type 1 diabetes.

The chain has TRBV19 and TRBJ1-2; no clear D. Between the trimmed V and J ends, which lost 3 bases and 7 bases, there was a span of 12 bases. Germline V gene lookup returns CDR1 LNHDA and CDR2 SQIVND (reference sequence). The CDR3 covers 13 residues. The CDR3: CASSIFDGGGYTF. The DNA of the CDR3 is TGTGCCAGTAGTATTTTTGATGGAGGTGGCTACACCTTC.

This clone was seen a handful of times. The chain has TRBV7-2 and TRBJ1-1; TRBD1 matches 7 bases. CDR1 and CDR2 from the germline V gene are SGHTA and FQGNSA. The ends lost 8 bases at V and 4 bases at J; junction bases unmatched: 10. The CDR3 runs to 14 residues. CDR3 nucleotides: TGTGCCAGCGGTATACAGGGGTCGGGCACTGAAGCTTTCTTT. It translates to CASGIQGSGTEAFF.

A few counts support this clone. J is TRBJ2-7 and V is TRBV28; 8 positions match TRBD1. This CDR3 has 14 amino acids. V dropped 6 bases and J dropped 3; count of bases not matched to a gene: 7. CDR1 and CDR2 (germline): MDHEN, SYDVKM. The CDR3: CASRRGQASYEQYF. The DNA for the CDR3 is TGTGCCAGCAGACGGGGACAGGCCAGCTACGAGCAGTACTTC.

V and J are TRBV5-6 and TRBJ1-2; D unclear. In germline, CDR1 is SGHDT, CDR2 YYEEEE. V was clipped by 2 bases and J by 8 bases, with 10 bases between them. CDR3 length: 12 residues. CDR3 region: CASSLGSPGYTF. In DNA, the CDR3 is TGTGCCAGCAGCTTAGGGAGCCCGGGCTACACCTTC.

The rearrangement joins TRBV2 to TRBJ2-6; 7 positions agree with TRBD1. Losses at the gene ends were 8 bases for V and 0 bases for J; bases not matched to a gene: 7. There are 16 residues in the CDR3. Germline V gives CDR1 SNHLY, CDR2 FYNNEI. CDR3 nucleotide sequence: TGTGCCAGCGGTACAGGGGCCAGCTCTGGGGCCAACGTCCTGACTTTC. Amino acid sequence: CASGTGASSGANVLTF.

This clone was seen a few times. Different DNA sequences within this sample yield the same CDR3. V gene TRBV29-1 combines with J gene TRBJ1-2; D unclear. This CDR3 region has 12 residues. Between the trimmed V and J ends, which lost 1 base and 1 base, there was a span of 4 bases. Germline V lookup: CDR1 SQVTM, CDR2 ANQGSEA. The CDR3: CSVEAVNYGYTF. The CDR3 DNA sequence: TGCAGCGTTGAAGCAGTTAACTATGGCTACACCTTC.

The chain links TRBV7-9 to TRBJ2-1; 7 bases agree with TRBD2. The V gene end was trimmed by 5 bases and the J gene end by 7 bases; junction bases not matched to a gene: 14. CDR3 length: 16 residues. From germline, CDR1 is SEHNR and CDR2 FQNEAQ (reference sequence). CDR3 loop: CASSRLRRELGNEQFF. CDR3 in DNA: TGTGCCAGCAGCCGTCTTAGGCGGGAGCTTGGGAATGAGCAGTTCTTC.

This clone has just a few counts. CDR3 region: CASSYGQAMRKTQYF. The CDR3 region has the DNA TGTGCCAGCAGTTACGGACAGGCCATGAGGAAGACCCAGTACTTC. The gene calls are TRBV7-2 and TRBJ2-5; 7 positions agree with TRBD1. The CDR3 length is 15 residues. The germline V gene encodes CDR1 SGHTA and CDR2 FQGNSA. With V trimmed by 6 bases and J by 6 bases, 13 bases remained unmatched.

This clone was seen a few times. The V gene is TRBV4-2, the J gene TRBJ1-2; 9 bases agree with TRBD1. Germline V CDR1 and CDR2: LGHNA, YNFKEQ. Trimming removed 0 bases from V and 8 bases from J; junction bases left unmatched: 10. The CDR3 covers 16 residues. CDR3 amino acids: CASSQDWDRAIWGYTF. DNA for the CDR3: TGTGCCAGCAGCCAAGATTGGGACAGGGCTATTTGGGGCTACACCTTC.

This clone was found a few times. The V and J genes are TRBV7-2 and TRBJ2-7, with 9 bases aligning to TRBD1. The CDR3 is 16 residues long. CDR1 and CDR2 from the germline V gene are SGHTA and FQGNSA. J gave up 3 bases and V 4 bases, and 10 bases lay outside the gene matches. This chain's CDR3 is CASSYRPGQGFYEQYF. In DNA form, the CDR3 reads TGTGCCAGCAGCTATCGACCGGGACAGGGTTTCTACGAGCAGTACTTC.

The gene calls are TRBV19 and TRBJ2-3; TRBD2 agrees at 8 bases. The CDR3 contains 17 residues. Trimming at V came to 3 bases and at J to 7 bases, leaving 15 bases not matched to a gene. Germline V gene sequence: CDR1 LNHDA, CDR2 SQIVND (reference sequence). DNA of the CDR3: TGTGCCAGTAGTATCCCAGGGGTCCTAGCGGGCCCCCATACGCAGTATTTT. It yields the protein CASSIPGVLAGPHTQYF.

CDR3 region: CASSQARVGYGYTF. CDR3 nucleotides: TGTGCCAGCAGCCAAGCGAGGGTGGGCTATGGCTACACCTTC. The chain is built from TRBV14 and TRBJ1-2, with no clear D. Germline V gene lookup returns CDR1 SGHDN and CDR2 FVKESK. There are 14 residues in the CDR3. With 1 base removed from V and 4 bases from J, the gap between germline ends came to 10 bases.

Turning to this clone: Different DNA sequences within this sample yield the same CDR3. The chain recombines TRBV7-9 with TRBJ2-1; TRBD2 aligns across 8 bases. This CDR3 has 15 residues. Germline loops: CDR1 SEHNR, CDR2 FQNEAQ (reference sequence). Trimming took 2 bases from V and 0 from J; bases not matched to a gene: 0. The CDR3 reads CASSLRGGSYNEQFF. CDR3 DNA: TGTGCCAGCAGCTTACGGGGGGGCTCCTACAATGAGCAGTTCTTC.

This clone appeared a single time. The chain has TRBV4-3 and TRBJ1-2; D perhaps matches TRBD1 (5 bases). The CDR3 is 17 amino acids. Germline lookup yields CDR1 LGHNA and CDR2 YSLEER. V gave up 0 bases and J gave up 4 bases, with 18 bases separating them. Here the CDR3 reads CASSQEGSGGESYGYTF. The CDR3 DNA follows: TGCGCCAGCAGCCAAGAAGGAAGCGGGGGTGAGAGCTATGGCTACACCTTC.

The rearrangement joins TRBV4-1 to TRBJ2-1; D unresolved. The CDR3 extends over 12 amino acids. The germline V gene encodes CDR1 MGHRA and CDR2 YSYEKL. With 1 base removed from V and 10 bases from J, the gap between germline ends came to 8 bases. CDR3 residues: CASSQVVGEQFF. The DNA of the CDR3 is TGCGCCAGCAGCCAAGTTGTCGGGGAGCAGTTCTTC.